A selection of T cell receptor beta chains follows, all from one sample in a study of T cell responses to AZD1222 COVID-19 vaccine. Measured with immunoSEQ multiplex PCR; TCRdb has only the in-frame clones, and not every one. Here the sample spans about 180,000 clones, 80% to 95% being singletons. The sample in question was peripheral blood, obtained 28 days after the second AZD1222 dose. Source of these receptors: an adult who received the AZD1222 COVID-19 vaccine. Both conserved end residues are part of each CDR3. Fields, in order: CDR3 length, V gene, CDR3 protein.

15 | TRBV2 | CASSEDRDSGNTIYF
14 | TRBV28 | CASRTRYSNQPQHF
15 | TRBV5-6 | CASHRAAQGVDEQYF
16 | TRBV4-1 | CASSHHQRTNRRGYTF
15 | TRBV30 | CAWSVGRGGGYGYTF
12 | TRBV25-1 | CASSEWGVEQYF
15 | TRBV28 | CASTVGLSYYNEQFF
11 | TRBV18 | CASSQQETQYF
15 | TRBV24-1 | CATSDGDRDNSPLHF
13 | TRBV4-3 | CASSRGPGYEQYF
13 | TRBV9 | CASSVGGFETQYF
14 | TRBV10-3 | CAISESLGNQPQHF
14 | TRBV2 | CASSPVSVGTEAFF
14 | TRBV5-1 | CASRTGGGQETQYF
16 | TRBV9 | CASSVAGVVIVNEQFF
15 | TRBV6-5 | CASSYGPAGANVLTF
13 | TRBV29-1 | CSVKQGWGQPQHF
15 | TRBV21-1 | CASSRGPQSTGELFF
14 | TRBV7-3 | CASSFGTGGAEQFF
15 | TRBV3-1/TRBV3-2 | CASSHDDRSQETQYF
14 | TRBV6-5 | CASSYSSQGETQYF
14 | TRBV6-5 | CASSSQGLAYGYTF
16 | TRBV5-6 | CASSFGPTGVNQPQHF
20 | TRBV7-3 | CASSYTGVLAGSTNTGELFF
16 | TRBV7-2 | CASTAAGGRGNQPQHF
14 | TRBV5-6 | CASSLGPGDQPQHF
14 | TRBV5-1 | CASSLGTVQETQYF
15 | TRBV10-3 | CAIRMISGPVDTQYF
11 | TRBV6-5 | CASSYYGGYTF
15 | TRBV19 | CASSTKTGWNYGYTF
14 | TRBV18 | CASSPGTGRSGYTF
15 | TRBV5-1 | CASSLAEGKGTEAFF
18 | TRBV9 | CASSVAGVEAGYYNEQFF
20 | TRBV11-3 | CASSLDIRGATGKDPYEQYF
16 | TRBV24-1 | CAALRAEGGFNQPQHF
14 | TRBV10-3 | CAISEQGTGNTIYF
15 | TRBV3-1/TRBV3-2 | CASSQVGQGGYEQYF
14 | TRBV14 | CASNHRGPKNIQYF
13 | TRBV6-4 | CASSANRDQPQHF
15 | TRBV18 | CASSVSSGRVVEQFF
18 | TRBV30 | CAWSTGQGPPYSNQPQHF
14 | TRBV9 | CASTLSGGETEAFF
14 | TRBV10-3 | CAISESLTGQPQHF
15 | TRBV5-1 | CASSTGQSSYNEQFF
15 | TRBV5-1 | CASSLASLIGGGYTF
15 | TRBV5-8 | CASSFSGGRTDTQYF
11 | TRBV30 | CAWGLQDTIYF
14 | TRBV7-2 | CASSSQTDSYEQYF
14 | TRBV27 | CASSLRERADTQYF
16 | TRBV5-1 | CASSFDLAGGGDTQYF
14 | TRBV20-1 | CSASPGGAGYEQYF
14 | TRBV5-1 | CASGTGESSGEQYF
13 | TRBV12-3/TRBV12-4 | CASTWGNTGELFF